What follows are 13 T cell receptor beta chains derived from one specimen sequenced in a study of T cells in women clearing cervical HPV infection. Assay: immunoSEQ multiplex PCR; the TCRdb copy retains only in-frame clones and omits some. The specimen's table records 25,000 to 30,000 clones. Sequencing was performed on blood buffy coat. Receptor source: a woman aged 18 to 75 with a cervical HPV16 infection that either progressed to CIN3+ or cleared (not recorded which).

Notes on this clone: The CDR3 end lies 3 residues beyond the end of the read and is filled in from the germline J gene. V is TRBV29-1 and J is TRBJ2-1; 10 bases are shared with TRBD2. Germline CDR1 reads SQVTM; CDR2 reads ANQGSEA. V dropped 4 bases and J dropped 4; count of bases not matched to a gene: 7. CDR3 length: 15 residues. CDR3 DNA (partial): TGCAGCGTTGTAGGGACTAGCGCACAGTACAATGAG. Its protein product is CSVVGTSAQYNE. The entire CDR3 protein reads CSVVGTSAQYNEQFF.

Regarding this clone: The CDR3 goes on 3 residues after the read ends, and that part is filled in from the germline J gene. This chain joins TRBV24-1 and TRBJ2-3; a possible D gene is TRBD1 (6 bases). The CDR3 loop spans 17 amino acids. Trimming pared 1 base from V and 2 bases from J, leaving 15 bases between. Germline CDR1 is KGHDR and CDR2 is SFDVKD. CDR3 protein: CATSDFGQGRNTDTQYF. The sequenced CDR3 bases are TGTGCCACCAGTGATTTTGGGCAGGGGCGAAACACAGATACG.

A note on this clone: The CDR3 end lies 3 residues beyond the end of the read and is filled in from the germline J gene. The chain uses TRBV30 and TRBJ1-2; weak D call: TRBD1 (5 bases). The CDR3 is 12 amino acids. Germline V gene data show CDR1 as GTSNPN and CDR2 as SVGIG (reference sequence). The V end lost 4 bases, the J end lost 1 base, and 7 bases lay between the germline ends. CDR3 bases read: TGTGCCTGGACCGACAGTAACTATGGC. Translated: CAWTDSNYG. The entire CDR3 reads CAWTDSNYGYTF.

Comment on this clone: Coverage ceases 3 residues before the CDR3 finishes, and the germline J gene fills in the end. The V and J genes are TRBV28 and TRBJ2-1; 11 bases line up with TRBD2. Germline V gene data show CDR1 as MDHEN and CDR2 as SYDVKM. Trimming took 0 bases from V and 7 from J; bases not matched to a gene: 2. There are 15 residues in the CDR3. The CDR3 here is CASSLWASGRNEQFF. Partial CDR3 DNA: TGTGCCAGCAGTTTATGGGCTAGCGGGAGGAATGAG. Together with reference TRBV28 and TRBJ2-1, the CDR3 gives the full variable domain: DVKVTQSSRYLVKRTGEKVFLECVQDMDHENMFWYRQDPGLGLRLIYFSYDVKMKEKGDIPEGYSVSREKKERFSLILESASTNQTSMYLCASSLWASGRNEQFFGPGTRLTVL.

Of note for this clone: The DNA ends 3 residues before the CDR3 does, and the rest of the CDR3 is filled in from the germline J gene. J is TRBJ2-3 and V is TRBV2, with 15 bases that match TRBD2. After removal of 9 bases from V and 4 bases from J, the junction contained 11 bases not matched to a gene. The CDR3 extends over 17 amino acids. Germline-derived CDR1 and CDR2 are SNHLY and FYNNEI. The part of the CDR3 DNA that was read is TGTGCCAGTGGACAGGGGACTAGCGGGAGGAGAGCAGATACG. Translation: CASGQGTSGRRADT. The full CDR3 protein is CASGQGTSGRRADTQYF. Variable domain in full (rest from reference TRBV2 and TRBJ2-3): EPEVTQTPSHQVTQMGQEVILRCVPISNHLYFYWYRQILGQKVEFLVSFYNNEISEKSEIFDDQFSVERPDGSNFTLKIRSTKLEDSAMYFCASGQGTSGRRADTQYFGPGTRLTVL.

The covered CDR3 bases are TGTGCCAGCAGCATCTCGAGGGGGGGCACTGAA. Protein: CASSISRGGTE. The complete CDR3 sequence is CASSISRGGTEAFF. The V and J genes are TRBV7-9 and TRBJ1-1; D possibly corresponds to TRBD1 (6 bases). The sequenced fragment ends 3 residues before the CDR3 boundary, so the rest is inferred from the germline J gene. Germline CDR1 and CDR2: SEHNR and FQNEAQ (reference sequence). V was pared by 5 bases and J by 4 bases, with 14 bases between. This CDR3 region has 14 residues.

Of note for this clone: Sequencing ends 3 residues short of the CDR3 end; the germline J gene provides the rest. The J gene is TRBJ2-1, the V gene TRBV28; possible D gene TRBD1, 6 bases. The CDR3 extends over 16 amino acids. Per germline, CDR1 MDHEN and CDR2 SYDVKM. The germline V and J ends were trimmed by 5 bases and 0 bases, with 14 bases remaining between them. CDR3 DNA, as far as it was read: TGTGCCAGCAGTACAACGACAGGAAGCTCCTACAATGAG. Its translation is CASSTTTGSSYNE. From start to end, the CDR3 is CASSTTTGSSYNEQFF.

Worth noting for this clone: The read terminates 3 residues ahead of where the CDR3 ends, so the germline J gene completes it. The chain employs TRBV7-3 and TRBJ2-3, with a tentative D call TRBD2 (6 bases). CDR3 size: 16 residues. Germline V gene data show CDR1 as SGHTA and CDR2 as FQGTGA. The germline V and J ends were trimmed by 0 bases and 0 bases, with 10 bases remaining between them. Incomplete CDR3 DNA: TGTGCCAGCAGCTTAACGACGGCGGGGAGCACAGATACG. Translated: CASSLTTAGSTDT. The whole CDR3 reads CASSLTTAGSTDTQYF.

On this clone itself: The read ends 3 residues before the CDR3 terminus; that terminus is restored from the germline J gene. The chain has TRBV5-6 and TRBJ2-3, with D possibly being TRBD1 or TRBD2 (5 bases each). There are 15 residues in the CDR3. Germline assignment: CDR1 SGHDT and CDR2 YYEEEE. CDR3 bases read: TGTGCCAGCAGCTTGGAGTTTGGCCCCAGGGAGACG. This encodes CASSLEFGPRET. The whole CDR3 reads CASSLEFGPRETQYF.

For this clone: The DNA ends 3 residues before the CDR3 does, and the rest of the CDR3 is filled in from the germline J gene. The chain joins TRBV11-3 to TRBJ2-7; weak D call: TRBD1 (6 bases). The CDR3 consists of 13 residues. V was pared by 4 bases and J by 1 base, with 8 bases between. Germline V CDR1 and CDR2: SGHNT, YENEEA. CDR3 loop: CASSSQGSYEQYF. The CDR3 DNA, read in part, is TGTGCCAGCAGCTCACAGGGTTCCTACGAG.

As to this clone: The read halts 3 residues ahead of the CDR3 end, with the missing end drawn from the germline J gene. V usage is TRBV19 and J usage is TRBJ1-3, with 9 bases matching TRBD1. This CDR3 is built from 15 residues. Germline V gene lookup returns CDR1 LNHDA and CDR2 SQIVND (reference sequence). Trimming cost V 5 bases and J 6 bases; bases outside gene matches: 8. CDR3 amino acids: CASSSTQGATNTIYF. CDR3 bases read: TGTGCCAGTAGTTCCACACAGGGGGCAACAAACACC.

With regard to this clone: The read stops 3 residues short of the end of the CDR3; the missing end is completed from the germline J gene. The rearrangement joins TRBV19 to TRBJ1-2; D is unclear. Germline V gives CDR1 LNHDA, CDR2 SQIVND (reference sequence). Between the trimmed V and J ends, which lost 1 base and 0 bases, there was a span of 6 bases. The CDR3 length is 14 residues. This CDR3 is CASSIVSSNYGYTF. CDR3 DNA, as far as it was read: TGTGCCAGTAGTATAGTGAGCTCTAACTATGGC.

The DNA read from the CDR3 is TGCGCCAGCAGCTTGGCCCTGACTAGTAATGAG. Protein sequence: CASSLALTSNE. The whole CDR3 is CASSLALTSNEQFF. V is TRBV5-1 and J is TRBJ2-1; D might be TRBD2 (6 bases). The read ends 3 residues before the CDR3 terminus; that terminus is restored from the germline J gene. Per germline, CDR1 SGHRS and CDR2 YFSETQ. Trimming took off 0 bases at V and 7 bases at J, with 11 bases between the two ends. This CDR3 contains 14 residues.